This TCR beta chain was documented in a study of blood T cell repertoires in COVID-19. Study-level information: Samples representing acute and convalescent COVID-19 were sourced from the United States, Italy and Spain.

CDR1 is GTSNPN, CDR2 SVGIG, per germline (reference sequence). V dropped 3 bases and J dropped 1; count of bases not matched to a gene: 5. The CDR3 loop spans 14 amino acids. Libraries were prepared by immunoSEQ multiplex PCR; TCRdb keeps only in-frame clonotypes and omits some of them. The table records around 120,000 clones, around 90% of them present only once. The J gene is TRBJ1-1, the V gene TRBV30; 7 nucleotides agree with TRBD1. Sequencing was performed on peripheral blood. The TCR was taken from a woman aged 55-69 years with COVID-19, enrolled during active disease. The CDR3 sequence: CAWSLGTENTEAFF. DNA of the CDR3: TGTGCCTGGAGCCTCGGGACAGAGAACACTGAAGCTTTCTTT.